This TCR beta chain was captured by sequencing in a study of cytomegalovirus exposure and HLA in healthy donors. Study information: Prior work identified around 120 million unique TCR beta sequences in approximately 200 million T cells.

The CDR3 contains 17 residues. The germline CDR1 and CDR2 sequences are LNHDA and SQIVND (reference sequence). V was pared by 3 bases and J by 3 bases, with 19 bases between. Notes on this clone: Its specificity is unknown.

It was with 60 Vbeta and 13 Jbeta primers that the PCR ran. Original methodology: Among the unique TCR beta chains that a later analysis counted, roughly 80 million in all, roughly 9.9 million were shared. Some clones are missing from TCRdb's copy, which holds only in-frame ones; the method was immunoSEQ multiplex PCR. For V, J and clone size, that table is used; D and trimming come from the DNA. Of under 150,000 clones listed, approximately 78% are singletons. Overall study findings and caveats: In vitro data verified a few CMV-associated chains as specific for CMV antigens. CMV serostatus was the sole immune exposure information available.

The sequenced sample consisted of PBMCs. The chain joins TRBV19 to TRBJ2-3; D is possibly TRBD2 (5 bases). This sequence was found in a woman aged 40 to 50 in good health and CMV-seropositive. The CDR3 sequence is CASSIPLSSGLTDTQYF. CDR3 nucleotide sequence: TGTGCCAGTAGTATCCCCCTTAGCAGCGGATTGACAGATACGCAGTATTTT.